Listed below are T cell receptor beta chains from one sample, sequenced in a study of blood T cell repertoires in COVID-19. TCRdb's table, derived via immunoSEQ multiplex PCR, lists solely in-frame clones and lacks some. The data contain about 280,000 clones, approximately 91% of them singletons. Material: peripheral blood. The receptors come from a man in his late teens or twenties with active or convalescent COVID-19. Both conserved end residues are part of each CDR3. The D gene is left open where the match is weak. The size entry is marked missing in some rows and otherwise reads once, few, many or a size class.

v_call	clone_size	d_call	j_call	cdr3_aa	cdr3_nt
TRBV6-1	.	TRBD1	TRBJ2-2	CASSDGWTGRSTGELFF	TGTGCCAGCAGTGACGGGTGGACAGGGAGGTCCACCGGGGAGCTGTTTTTT
TRBV20-1	.	.	TRBJ1-2	CSAGQSYGYTF	TGCAGTGCAGGACAGAGCTATGGCTACACCTTC
TRBV5-1	.	.	TRBJ1-2	CASSLSGNGYTF	TGCGCCAGCAGCTTGTCGGGGAATGGCTACACCTTC
TRBV28	.	.	TRBJ2-7	CASSQNWYEQYF	TGTGCCAGCAGCCAAAACTGGTACGAGCAGTACTTC
TRBV7-8	.	.	TRBJ1-2	CASSRQSGYGYTF	TGTGCCAGCAGCCGACAGTCGGGCTATGGCTACACCTTC
TRBV6-6	.	TRBD1	TRBJ1-2	CASSADRGGYGYTF	TGTGCCAGCAGTGCAGACAGGGGGGGATATGGCTACACCTTC
TRBV7-2	.	.	TRBJ2-2	CASSPGRVHGELFF	TGTGCCAGCAGCCCCGGGAGAGTCCACGGGGAGCTGTTTTTT
TRBV9	.	.	TRBJ2-3	CASRSGASTDTQYF	TGTGCCAGCCGGTCAGGGGCGTCCACAGATACGCAGTATTTT
TRBV6-5	.	.	TRBJ2-2	CASSYVYRAWELFF	TGTGCCAGCAGTTACGTATACAGGGCGTGGGAGCTGTTTTTT
TRBV19	.	.	TRBJ1-4	CASSIAHARGEKLFF	TGTGCCAGTAGTATAGCCCACGCTCGGGGTGAAAAACTGTTTTTT
TRBV14	.	.	TRBJ1-1	CASSQDRGGTEAFF	TGTGCCAGCAGCCAAGATAGGGGAGGGACTGAAGCTTTCTTT
TRBV6-5	.	TRBD2	TRBJ2-3	CASFGGTDTQYF	TGTGCCAGCTTCGGGGGGACAGATACGCAGTATTTT
TRBV4-1	.	.	TRBJ1-1	CASSQVTGWATEAFF	TGCGCCAGCAGCCAAGTCACAGGGTGGGCCACTGAAGCTTTCTTT
TRBV6-1	.	.	TRBJ2-4	CASSEGVVSINIQYF	TGTGCCAGCAGTGAGGGCGTAGTGAGTATAAACATTCAGTACTTC
TRBV3-1/TRBV3-2	once	.	TRBJ2-1	CASSQDVGTYNEQFF	TGTGCCAGCAGCCAAGATGTCGGTACCTACAATGAGCAGTTCTTC
TRBV18	few	.	TRBJ1-2	CASSPSGKAYGYTF	TGTGCCAGCTCACCATCAGGGAAAGCCTATGGCTACACCTTC
TRBV2	.	TRBD1	TRBJ1-6	CASRTGQPNSPLHF	TGTGCCAGCAGGACGGGACAGCCAAATTCACCCCTCCACTTT
TRBV15	.	.	TRBJ2-3	CATSRNKLAELTDTQYF	TGTGCCACCAGCAGAAATAAGTTAGCCGAACTCACAGATACGCAGTATTTT
TRBV7-2	.	.	TRBJ2-1	CASSLTGMEVEQFF	TGTGCCAGCAGCTTAACAGGGATGGAGGTTGAGCAGTTCTTC
TRBV29-1	once	TRBD1	TRBJ1-2	CSGGQGSNYGYTF	TGCAGCGGAGGACAGGGGTCGAACTATGGCTACACCTTC
TRBV6-5	.	.	TRBJ2-5	CASSSNQETQYF	TGTGCCAGCAGTTCTAATCAAGAGACCCAGTACTTC
TRBV7-9	.	.	TRBJ1-1	CASSQPMEAEAFF	TGTGCCAGCAGCCAACCCATGGAGGCTGAAGCTTTCTTT
TRBV10-3	.	TRBD1	TRBJ1-1	CAISEQQGALTEAFF	TGTGCCATCAGTGAGCAACAGGGGGCCCTCACTGAAGCTTTCTTT
TRBV27	.	TRBD1	TRBJ2-5	CASGQGEGETQYF	TGTGCCAGCGGACAGGGGGAAGGGGAGACCCAGTACTTC
TRBV3-1/TRBV3-2	.	.	TRBJ1-2	CASSSNQGYTF	TGTGCCAGCTCATCGAACCAGGGCTACACCTTC
TRBV13	.	.	TRBJ2-3	CASLGGGRTDTQYF	TGTGCCAGCTTGGGAGGCGGAAGAACAGATACGCAGTATTTT
TRBV7-6	.	TRBD2	TRBJ2-3	CASSLETSGGLIDTQYF	TGTGCCAGCAGCTTAGAGACTAGCGGGGGCCTTATAGATACGCAGTATTTT
TRBV6-2/TRBV6-3	.	TRBD2	TRBJ2-5	CASSYPLAGPQLQETQYF	TGTGCCAGCAGTTACCCACTAGCGGGGCCCCAATTACAAGAGACCCAGTACTTC
TRBV4-1	.	.	TRBJ2-5	CASSQDPEETQYF	TGCGCCAGCAGCCAAGATCCGGAAGAGACCCAGTACTTC
TRBV7-2	.	TRBD1	TRBJ1-2	CASSRGTESFYGYTF	TGTGCCAGCAGCCGGGGGACAGAGTCCTTCTATGGCTACACCTTC